This paragraph reports one T cell receptor (beta chain). Its antigen is not known. Regarding time point: pretreatment peripheral blood. The germline V and J ends were trimmed by 0 bases and 1 base, with 15 bases remaining between them. This CDR3 region has 17 residues. Looked up from germline, CDR1 is LNHNV and CDR2 is YYDKDF (reference sequence). This table comes from immunoSEQ multiplex PCR, and its TCRdb copy is limited to in-frame clones, with some not included. The table shows roughly 95,000 clones, with around 87% occurring only once. This sample is drawn from a study of PD-L1 blockade in urothelial cancer. Study as a whole: Blood yielded a median of 141,255 T cells per sample.

Study observations and caveats: Improved survival was predicted by pretreatment blood TCR clonality below the median.

V is TRBV15 and J is TRBJ2-5, with D perhaps matching TRBD2 (5 bases). The origin of this receptor is a man between 60 and 70 years old with urothelial cancer. Sample: PBMCs, taken around atezolizumab (anti-PD-L1) treatment. CDR3 coding DNA: TGTGCCACCAGCAGAGAGAACCCTGCGGGTCTCCAAGAGACCCAGTACTTC. This codes for CATSRENPAGLQETQYF.